Shown below are 30 T cell receptor beta chains from a single sample sequenced in a study of blood T cell repertoires in COVID-19. TCRdb keeps only in-frame clones here, not all; method: immunoSEQ multiplex PCR. The repertoire holds more than 140,000 clones, with roughly 82% as singletons. The source material was peripheral blood. The receptors stem from a woman in her fifties or sixties in a cohort sampled during active or convalescent COVID-19.

CDR3 region: CAIHTGEVFGYTF. The CDR3 coding sequence is TGTGCCATACACACAGGGGAGGTCTTTGGCTACACCTTC. V gene TRBV19 combines with J gene TRBJ1-2; 7 bases map to TRBD1. The CDR3 loop spans 13 amino acids. With V trimmed by 10 bases and J by 7 bases, 12 bases remained unmatched. CDR1 and CDR2 (germline): LNHDA, SQIVND (reference sequence).

The chain has TRBV5-5 and TRBJ1-5, with D unresolved. The CDR3 totals 15 residues. Trimming left V 1 base short and J 7 bases short, with 15 bases between. Germline V CDR1 and CDR2: SGHKS, YYEKEE (reference sequence). The CDR3 sequence is CASSLSPQEWQPQHF. CDR3 nucleotides: TGTGCCAGCAGCTTGAGCCCGCAGGAATGGCAGCCCCAGCATTTT.

V usage is TRBV7-3 and J usage is TRBJ2-1; 9 nucleotides align to TRBD2. V lost 0 bases and J lost 6; bases outside the gene matches: 3. CDR1 is SGHTA, CDR2 FQGTGA, per germline. The length of the CDR3 is 15 residues. The CDR3 DNA reads as TGTGCCAGCAGCTTAACGCGGGGGGGACGCAATGAGCAGTTCTTC. This sequence encodes CASSLTRGGRNEQFF.

The chain recombines TRBV7-8 with TRBJ2-3; 10 nucleotides align to TRBD2. Germline values: CDR1 SGHVS, CDR2 FQNEAQ. The ends lost 5 bases at V and 7 bases at J; junction bases unmatched: 18. This CDR3 has 18 residues. Here the CDR3 DNA reads TGTGCCAGCAGCCCCCTATCCCGGGGGGCTAGCGGGGGTAATACGCAGTATTTT. Translating it yields CASSPLSRGASGGNTQYF.

The gene calls are TRBV5-1 and TRBJ2-3; D may be TRBD1 (6 bases). V lost 4 bases and J lost 1, with 13 bases in between. The CDR3 has 15 residues. CDR1 is SGHRS and CDR2 is YFSETQ in the germline V gene. CDR3 bases: TGCGCCAGCAGCGACACAGGGTGGGGCACAGATACGCAGTATTTT. Protein sequence: CASSDTGWGTDTQYF.

The V call is TRBV12-3 or TRBV12-4, the J call TRBJ2-7; 7 positions agree with TRBD1. Trimming cost V 7 bases and J 6 bases; bases outside gene matches: 9. The CDR3 spans 13 residues. The CDR3 DNA follows: TGTGCCAGCAAACGACAGGGTCGTGGCGAGCAGTACTTC. This gives the protein CASKRQGRGEQYF.

The chain uses TRBV7-9 and TRBJ2-1; 9 nucleotides agree with TRBD2. CDR1 is SEHNR and CDR2 is FQNEAQ in the germline V gene (reference sequence). CDR3 length equals 13 residues. Unmatched junction bases numbered 4, after V lost 5 bases and J lost 8 bases. The CDR3 DNA sequence: TGTGCCAGCAGCCCGGGCGGGGGGGATGAGCAGTTCTTC. Protein product: CASSPGGGDEQFF.

The chain is built from TRBV2 and TRBJ1-1; D is unresolved. V lost 2 bases, J lost 11 bases, and 12 bases lay in between. CDR1 and CDR2 (germline): SNHLY, FYNNEI. The CDR3 runs 12 residues. As DNA, the CDR3 is TGTGCCAGCAGTGAAAACGACCCGAGGGCTTTCTTT. Protein: CASSENDPRAFF.

The chain employs TRBV9 and TRBJ2-1, with D hard to call. Deletions cut 3 bases from V and 9 bases from J, with 19 bases between. The CDR3 is 15 amino acids. Germline loops: CDR1 SGDLS, CDR2 YYNGEE. The CDR3: CASSESSFQAGEQFF. In DNA, the CDR3 is TGTGCCAGCAGCGAGAGCTCTTTCCAAGCTGGTGAGCAGTTCTTC.

The chain recombines TRBV6-5 with TRBJ2-1; 7 nucleotides agree with TRBD2. Germline loops: CDR1 MNHEY, CDR2 SVGAGI. This CDR3 is built from 14 residues. Losses at the gene ends were 4 bases for V and 7 bases for J; bases not matched to a gene: 7. The CDR3 protein is CASSWGRGGNEQFF. CDR3 in DNA: TGTGCCAGCAGTTGGGGCCGCGGGGGAAATGAGCAGTTCTTC.

This clone was seen a few times. The rearrangement joins TRBV6-1 to TRBJ1-4, with D possibly TRBD1 on 5 matching bases. There are 15 residues in the CDR3. Trimming removed 3 bases from V and 4 bases from J, with 12 bases in between. The germline CDR1 and CDR2 sequences are MNHNS and SASEGT. The CDR3 is CASSDRQSLNEKLFF. In nucleotides, the CDR3 is TGTGCCAGCAGTGACCGACAGAGCCTTAATGAAAAACTGTTTTTT.

In its sample, this clone was seen a few times. The chain uses TRBV9 and TRBJ1-2, with TRBD1 matching 7 bases. Germline trimming cut 3 bases from V and 4 bases from J; bases unmatched to any gene: 6. Germline loops: CDR1 SGDLS, CDR2 YYNGEE. This CDR3 is built from 14 residues. CDR3 protein: CASSARQGSYGYTF. The CDR3 nucleotides are TGTGCCAGCAGCGCCCGACAGGGCAGCTATGGCTACACCTTC.

The CDR3 region has the DNA TGTGCCAGCAGCTTCGGGACAGGGAACACTGAAGCTTTCTTT. This translates into CASSFGTGNTEAFF. The chain employs TRBV7-6 and TRBJ1-1, with 8 nucleotides matching TRBD1. The CDR3 has 14 residues. The trim removed 3 bases at V and 1 base at J, leaving 1 base unmatched. The V gene's germline CDR1 is SGHVS and CDR2 FNYEAQ.

The gene calls are TRBV20-1 and TRBJ2-1, with 9 positions matching TRBD2. CDR1 DFQATT and CDR2 SNEGSKA come from the germline V gene (reference sequence). The CDR3 has 14 residues. Unmatched junction bases numbered 5, after V lost 3 bases and J lost 5 bases. In nucleotides, the CDR3 is TGCAGTGCTAGTTCAGCGGGGGGCAACAATGAGCAGTTCTTC. It is translated as CSASSAGGNNEQFF.

The rearrangement joins TRBV5-6 to TRBJ1-6, with TRBD1 identical over 8 bases. The CDR3 covers 15 residues. Germline trimming cut 4 bases from V and 5 bases from J; bases unmatched to any gene: 5. In germline, CDR1 is SGHDT, CDR2 YYEEEE. The CDR3 nucleotides are TGTGCCAGCAGCCTCCGGGACAGGAATAATTCACCCCTCCACTTT. This sequence encodes CASSLRDRNNSPLHF.

The rearrangement joins TRBV2 to TRBJ1-5; tentative D call: TRBD1 (5 bases). Trimming left V 3 bases short and J 6 bases short, with 6 bases between. There are 12 residues in the CDR3. Germline V lookup: CDR1 SNHLY, CDR2 FYNNEI. The CDR3 sequence: CASSEQGQPQHF. The CDR3 DNA reads as TGTGCCAGCAGTGAGCAGGGTCAGCCCCAGCATTTT.

The chain is built from TRBV4-1 and TRBJ2-7, with D maybe TRBD1 (6 bases). Trimming left V 1 base short and J 3 bases short, with 7 bases between. This CDR3 spans 13 amino acids. Germline loops: CDR1 MGHRA, CDR2 YSYEKL. The CDR3: CASSQGTVYEQYF. In DNA form, the CDR3 reads TGCGCCAGCAGCCAAGGGACAGTCTACGAGCAGTACTTC.

The J gene is TRBJ2-3, the V gene TRBV5-1, with 8 bases aligning to TRBD1. The CDR3 is 15 residues long. CDR1 and CDR2 from the germline V gene are SGHRS and YFSETQ. Trimming cost V 4 bases and J 4 bases; bases outside gene matches: 8. The CDR3 is CASSRDRGKADTQYF. The CDR3 nucleotides are TGCGCCAGCAGCCGCGACAGGGGAAAGGCAGATACGCAGTATTTT.

This sequence joins TRBV30 and TRBJ1-3; D is undetermined. This CDR3 spans 14 amino acids. The germline V gene encodes CDR1 GTSNPN and CDR2 SVGIG (reference sequence). V lost 4 bases, J lost 4 bases, and 14 bases lay in between. The CDR3, as DNA: TGTGCCTGGACGTTGGGAGGAGGGGGAAACACCATATATTTT. Its protein product is CAWTLGGGGNTIYF.

This chain uses TRBV15 with TRBJ1-5; D perhaps matches TRBD1 (5 bases). CDR3 size: 15 residues. The V gene's germline CDR1 is LNHNV and CDR2 YYDKDF (reference sequence). Trimming pared 0 bases from V and 6 bases from J, leaving 12 bases between. The CDR3 nucleotides read TGTGCCACCAGCAGAGACTGGGGACTAAGTCAGCCCCAGCATTTT. Translated, it gives CATSRDWGLSQPQHF.

The chain joins TRBV7-6 to TRBJ2-7, with 9 bases aligning to TRBD2. With V trimmed by 1 base and J by 0 bases, 7 bases remained unmatched. The CDR3 has 17 amino acids. Germline CDR1 reads SGHVS; CDR2 reads FNYEAQ. The CDR3 spells CASSLGPSGVTSYEQYF. Written as DNA, the CDR3 is TGTGCCAGCAGCTTAGGACCTAGCGGGGTTACCTCCTACGAGCAGTACTTC.

V gene TRBV19 combines with J gene TRBJ1-4; 7 bases fit TRBD1. The J segment lost 12 bases and the V segment lost 5 bases, leaving 3 bases of the junction unmatched. Germline CDR1 reads LNHDA; CDR2 reads SQIVND (reference sequence). This CDR3 spans 11 amino acids. CDR3 sequence (DNA): TGTGCCAGTAGTGCCGGGACAGAACTGTTTTTT. Translating it yields CASSAGTELFF.

The rearrangement joins TRBV5-1 to TRBJ2-2, with D maybe TRBD1 (5 bases). The ends were cut back, 3 bases at V and 9 bases at J, with 24 bases in the middle. Germline lookup yields CDR1 SGHRS and CDR2 YFSETQ. The CDR3 has 17 amino acids. CDR3 sequence reads: CASSSNRFSDPARELFF. The CDR3, as DNA: TGCGCCAGCAGCTCCAACAGGTTCTCAGACCCGGCGCGGGAGCTGTTTTTT.

The CDR3 region has the DNA TGTGCCAGCAGTCCCAGACAGGGCGAGCAGTACTTC. Its translation is CASSPRQGEQYF. This chain connects TRBV12-3 or TRBV12-4 to TRBJ2-7; 7 positions agree with TRBD1. The length of the CDR3 is 12 residues. V dropped 5 bases and J dropped 6; count of bases not matched to a gene: 4.

The V gene is TRBV6-5, the J gene TRBJ1-1, with a weak D call TRBD1 (6 bases). The CDR3 spans 14 residues. CDR1 and CDR2 from the germline V gene are MNHEY and SVGAGI. V shed 2 bases and J shed 4 bases, with 11 bases lying between them. Here the CDR3 reads CASSYGGACTEAFF. Here the CDR3 DNA reads TGTGCCAGCAGTTACGGGGGGGCTTGCACTGAAGCTTTCTTT.

J is TRBJ2-3 and V is TRBV6-2 or TRBV6-3, with 12 bases matching TRBD2. The junction had 1 base not matched to a gene; V was cut back by 2 bases and J by 1 base. Germline V gene sequence: CDR1 MNHEY, CDR2 SVGEGT. The length of the CDR3 is 16 residues. As DNA, the CDR3 is TGTGCCAGCAGTTACAGACTAGCGGGGGGCACAGATACGCAGTATTTT. Translating gives CASSYRLAGGTDTQYF.

This clone was seen just once. The V and J genes are TRBV10-1 and TRBJ1-5; 7 bases are a match to TRBD1. CDR3 length equals 15 residues. The germline CDR1 and CDR2 sequences are WNHNN and SYGVQD (reference sequence). Trimming took 4 bases from V and 3 from J; bases not matched to a gene: 6. The CDR3 DNA reads TGCGCCAGCAGTGGTAGACAGGGAAACAATCAGCCCCAGCATTTT. Translated: CASSGRQGNNQPQHF.

The gene calls are TRBV12-3 or TRBV12-4 and TRBJ2-1, with TRBD2 as a possible D gene (6 bases). Trimming took off 5 bases at V and 12 bases at J, with 14 bases between the two ends. CDR3 length: 12 residues. The CDR3 loop is CASSDRLVRQFF. CDR3 bases: TGTGCCAGCAGTGATAGACTAGTCCGGCAGTTCTTC.

This clone was recorded a few times. The CDR3 protein is CATAGSAGPQHF. In DNA, the CDR3 is TGTGCCACCGCGGGGTCGGCAGGTCCCCAGCATTTT. The chain is built from TRBV19 and TRBJ1-5, with D unclear. V lost 10 bases, J lost 10 bases, and 17 bases lay in between. The CDR3 is 12 amino acids. CDR1 LNHDA and CDR2 SQIVND come from the germline V gene (reference sequence).

The table lists this clone with a few counts. V and J are TRBV20-1 and TRBJ2-7, with TRBD2 identical over 8 bases. V trimming: 3 bases; J trimming: 2 bases; junction bases outside the gene matches: 6. Germline V gene lookup returns CDR1 DFQATT and CDR2 SNEGSKA (reference sequence). The CDR3 consists of 14 residues. In DNA, the CDR3 is TGCAGTGCTAGTCCACTAGCGGACCCCTACGAGCAGTACTTC. Protein sequence: CSASPLADPYEQYF.